The sequence of this T cell receptor beta chain was determined in a study of cytomegalovirus exposure and HLA in healthy donors. Study-level results: Later analysis showed most CMV-associated TCR beta chains appearing HLA-restricted. Previous analysis showed most TCR beta V segments were productive about 87% or about 30% of the time.

Primers for the PCR totalled 60 Vbeta and 13 Jbeta. Produced via immunoSEQ multiplex PCR; TCRdb's table is partial and in-frame only. The sample comprises around 67,000 clones, around 61% of which are singletons, and around 3% rests with the top ten. This clone was detected only a few times. Its cognate antigen is unknown. The sample consisted of PBMCs. The receptor was isolated from a woman aged 50 to 60 in good health and CMV-seronegative.

CDR3 residues: CASSYPGTGGAGEQYF. The DNA for the CDR3 is TGTGCCAGCAGTTACCCCGGGACAGGGGGCGCCGGGGAGCAGTACTTC. The V and J genes are TRBV6-5 and TRBJ2-7; 12 bases line up with TRBD1. With 2 bases clipped from V and 7 bases from J, the junction kept 9 bases outside the gene matches. Germline V lookup: CDR1 MNHEY, CDR2 SVGAGI. The CDR3 covers 16 residues.